This T cell receptor (beta chain) was documented in a study of blood T cell repertoires in COVID-19. About the study: Both acute and convalescent COVID-19 samples were obtained from the United States, Italy and Spain.

Per the authors' pipeline: Estimates of nucleated cell counts were drawn from the amplification of reference gene primers. Data came from immunoSEQ multiplex PCR; TCRdb stores just in-frame clones and leaves some out. V and J calls and clone size are copied from that table; D and trimming were computed from the DNA. In the table there are more than 200,000 clones, about 87% of which are singletons. The receptor was derived from a woman in her sixties or seventies with COVID-19, enrolled during active disease. The sequenced sample consisted of peripheral blood.

The CDR3 here is CASSQSSTGGLNTEAFF. In nucleotides, the CDR3 is TGTGCCAGCAGCCAAAGTTCGACAGGGGGCCTAAACACTGAAGCTTTCTTT. This chain connects TRBV3-1 (or the pseudogene TRBV3-2) to TRBJ1-1; TRBD1 agrees at 10 bases. Losses at the gene ends were 2 bases for V and 2 bases for J; bases not matched to a gene: 8. This CDR3 has 17 amino acids. The germline gives CDR1 LGHDT, CDR2 YNNKEL (reference sequence).